At least ten counts were recorded for the clone carrying this T cell receptor (beta chain). Its antigen remains unknown. This entry comes from a study of vaccination and CD4 T cells after COVID-19. Oncomine TCR Beta short-read sequencing was applied to DNA from cultured CD4+ T cells. TCRdb ran MiXCR on the PCR reads and lists one entry per CDR3 protein. Here the sample spans 4,100 or so distinct CDR3 sequences, more than 20% being singletons. Treatment described: roughly ten-day PBMC culture with coronavirus spike peptide pools or control peptides (ViraFEST assay). CDR3 size: 19 residues. V trimming: 0 bases; J trimming: 0 bases; junction bases outside the gene matches: 14. Germline V gene lookup returns CDR1 DFQATT and CDR2 SNEGSKA (reference sequence).

The sequence was obtained from a human donor who had recovered from COVID-19. Specimen: CD4+ T cells from blood, cultured in vitro, collected after SARS-CoV-2 vaccination. The chain couples TRBV20-1 to TRBJ2-3, with TRBD2 matching 8 bases. CDR3 residues: CSARDRVRRGDTSTDTQYF. For the CDR3, the DNA is TGCAGTGCTAGAGATAGGGTAAGGCGGGGGGATACTAGCACAGATACGCAGTATTTT.